The entry that follows covers one T cell receptor beta chain sequence. Germline CDR1 and CDR2: SQVTM and ANQGSEA. The length of the CDR3 is 14 residues. The V and J ends lost 4 bases and 4 bases respectively, with 16 bases between them. This record belongs to a study of blood T cell repertoires in COVID-19. Study-wide background: Italy, Spain and the United States were the sources of the convalescent and acute COVID-19 samples. T cells, B-cell-depleted T cells, or PBMCs provided the cDNA or gDNA that served as material.

Those enrolled in Seattle joined during active infection and were followed longitudinally afterward. Per the authors' pipeline: Quantification of nucleated cells was approximated via reference gene primer amplification. Measured with immunoSEQ multiplex PCR; TCRdb has only the in-frame clones, and not every one. That table furnishes V, J and clone size, whereas the DNA furnished D and trimming. The sample carries some 300,000 clones, 70% to 90% recorded once. The receptor's source is a woman in her 50s with COVID-19, enrolled during active disease. What was sequenced was peripheral blood. The gene calls are TRBV29-1 and TRBJ1-1; D not resolved. The CDR3 loop reads CSVALMRGGTEAFF. The CDR3 coding sequence is TGCAGCGTTGCCCTGATGCGAGGTGGCACTGAAGCTTTCTTT.